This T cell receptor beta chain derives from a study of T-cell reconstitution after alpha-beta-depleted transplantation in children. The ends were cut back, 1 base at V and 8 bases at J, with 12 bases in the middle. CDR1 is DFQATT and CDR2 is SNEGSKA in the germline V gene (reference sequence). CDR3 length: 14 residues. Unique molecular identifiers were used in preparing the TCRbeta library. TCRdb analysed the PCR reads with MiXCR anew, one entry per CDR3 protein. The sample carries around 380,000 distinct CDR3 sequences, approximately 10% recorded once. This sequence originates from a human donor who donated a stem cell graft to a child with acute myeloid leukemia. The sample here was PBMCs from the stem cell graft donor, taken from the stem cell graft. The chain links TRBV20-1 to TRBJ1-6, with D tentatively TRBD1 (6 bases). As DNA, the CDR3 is TGCAGTGCTAGAGCCGGGGGGCAGCATTCACCCCTCCACTTT. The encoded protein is CSARAGGQHSPLHF.